Given below is one T cell receptor beta chain in context. What it binds is not known. The sample is drawn from a study of OX40 agonist ivuxolimab in advanced cancers. Study conclusions and caveats: Antigens targeted by the expanded peripheral T cells were not determined.

This table comes from immunoSEQ multiplex PCR, and its TCRdb copy is limited to in-frame clones, with some not included. The table lists tens of thousands of clones, 65% to 90% of them singletons. V dropped 7 bases and J dropped 6 bases, with 15 bases sitting between them. This CDR3 contains 14 residues. The germline V gene has CDR1 LNHDA and CDR2 SQIVND (reference sequence). The sequence was obtained from an adult with an advanced solid tumor such as melanoma, head and neck, liver or kidney cancer. V gene TRBV19 combines with J gene TRBJ1-4; D is ambiguous. The sequenced sample was CD4+ or CD8+ T cells sorted from blood, obtained in a trial of the OX40 agonist ivuxolimab. The CDR3 is CASKGWGSDEKLFF. CDR3 DNA sequence: TGTGCCAGTAAAGGTTGGGGTTCGGATGAAAAACTGTTTTTT.